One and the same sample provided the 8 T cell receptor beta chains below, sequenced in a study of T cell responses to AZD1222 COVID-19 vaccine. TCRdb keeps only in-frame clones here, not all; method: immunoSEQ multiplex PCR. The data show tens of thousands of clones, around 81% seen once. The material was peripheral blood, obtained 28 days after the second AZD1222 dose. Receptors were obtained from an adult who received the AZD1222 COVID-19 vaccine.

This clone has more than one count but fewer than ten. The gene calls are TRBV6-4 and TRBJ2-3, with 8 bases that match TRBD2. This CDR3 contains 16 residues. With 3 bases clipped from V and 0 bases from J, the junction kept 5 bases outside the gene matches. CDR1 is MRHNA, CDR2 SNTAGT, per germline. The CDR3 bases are TGTGCCAGCAGTGATTCGCAGCGGGAGAGCACAGATACGCAGTATTTT. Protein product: CASSDSQRESTDTQYF.

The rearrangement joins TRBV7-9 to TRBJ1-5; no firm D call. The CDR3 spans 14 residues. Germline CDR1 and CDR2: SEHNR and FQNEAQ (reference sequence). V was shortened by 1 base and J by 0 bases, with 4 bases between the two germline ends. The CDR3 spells CASSLDDSNQPQHF. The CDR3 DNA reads TGTGCCAGCAGCTTAGATGATAGCAATCAGCCCCAGCATTTT.

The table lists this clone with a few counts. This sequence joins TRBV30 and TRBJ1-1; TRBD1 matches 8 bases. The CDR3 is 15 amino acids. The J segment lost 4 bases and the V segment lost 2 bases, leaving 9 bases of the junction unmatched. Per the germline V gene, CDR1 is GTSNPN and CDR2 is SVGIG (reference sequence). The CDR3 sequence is CAWSPQGVRGTEAFF. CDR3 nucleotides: TGTGCCTGGAGTCCACAGGGGGTTCGGGGCACTGAAGCTTTCTTT.

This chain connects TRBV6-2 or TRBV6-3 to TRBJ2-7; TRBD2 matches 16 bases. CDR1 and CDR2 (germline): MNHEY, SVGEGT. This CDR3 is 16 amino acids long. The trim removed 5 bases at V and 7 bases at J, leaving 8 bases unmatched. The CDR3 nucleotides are TGTGCCAGCAGTCGTGGGACTAGCGGGAGGGTGAGGGAGCAGTACTTC. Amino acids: CASSRGTSGRVREQYF.

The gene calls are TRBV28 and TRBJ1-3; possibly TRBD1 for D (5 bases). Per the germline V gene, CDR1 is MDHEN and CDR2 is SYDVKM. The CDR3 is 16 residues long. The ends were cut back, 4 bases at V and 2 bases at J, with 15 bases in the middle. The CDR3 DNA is TGTGCCAGCAGTTCTAAAGGGTGGGGGACTGGAAACACCATATATTTT. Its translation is CASSSKGWGTGNTIYF.

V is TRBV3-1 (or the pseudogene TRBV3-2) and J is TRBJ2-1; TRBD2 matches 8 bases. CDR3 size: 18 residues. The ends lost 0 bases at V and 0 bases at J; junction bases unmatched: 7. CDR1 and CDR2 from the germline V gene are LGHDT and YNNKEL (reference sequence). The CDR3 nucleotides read TGTGCCAGCAGCCAAGAATTTAGCGGGATCAGCTCCTACAATGAGCAGTTCTTC. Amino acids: CASSQEFSGISSYNEQFF.

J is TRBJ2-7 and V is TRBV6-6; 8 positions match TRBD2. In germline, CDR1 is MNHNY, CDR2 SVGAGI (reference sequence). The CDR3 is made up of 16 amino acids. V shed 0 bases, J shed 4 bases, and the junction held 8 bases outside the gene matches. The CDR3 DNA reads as TGTGCCAGCAGTTACTCTGGACGGGGGGGTGGATACGAGCAGTACTTC. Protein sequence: CASSYSGRGGGYEQYF.

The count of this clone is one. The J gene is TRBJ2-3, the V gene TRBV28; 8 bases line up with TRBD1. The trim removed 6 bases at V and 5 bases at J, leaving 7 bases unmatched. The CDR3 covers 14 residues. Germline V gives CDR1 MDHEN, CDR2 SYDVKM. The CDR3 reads CASRGQGGVDTQYF. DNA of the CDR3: TGTGCCAGCAGAGGACAGGGAGGTGTAGATACGCAGTATTTT. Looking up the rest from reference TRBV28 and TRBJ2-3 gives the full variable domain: DVKVTQSSRYLVKRTGEKVFLECVQDMDHENMFWYRQDPGLGLRLIYFSYDVKMKEKGDIPEGYSVSREKKERFSLILESASTNQTSMYLCASRGQGGVDTQYFGPGTRLTVL.